This T cell receptor (beta chain) was found in a study of shared clonotypes between healthy human individuals (dated by TCRdb to 2020 to 2022). A note on the overall study: A few men and a couple of women, aged 18 to 49 years, made up the cohort. For each donor, CD4 naive and CD4 memory were each given three plates, CD8 naive was given two plates, and CD8 memory was given one plate. Blood TCR repertoires of five healthy adults were deeply sequenced to estimate repertoire size and the extent of clonotype sharing between individuals. Libraries were prepared and TCR repertoires were sequenced by different laboratories using diverse techniques, in order to increase sequencing depth and limit assay-specific biases. Each donor's leukapheresis produced roughly between roughly 0.9 and 9 billion PBMCs. Study-level results and caveats: Around 5% of naive CD4, around 3.5% of naive CD8, about 2.1% of memory CD4, and less than 0.45% of memory CD8 clonotypes were shared across several donors. Incomplete sequencing was indicated by rarefaction of sorted-subset datasets, despite the large sequencing depth. Pairwise subsampling indicated that sequencing depth was expected to affect the degree of clonotype sharing among donors. Larger estimated clonotype richness was generally found for naive subsets than for memory subsets. Compared with non-shared clonotypes, clonotypes shared by all four sorted-subset donors had higher generation probabilities. Because the study included only a small number of donors, the genetic and exposure-history diversity represented was limited. Sampling was restricted to blood, and TCR repertoires in tissues likely differ from the TCR repertoires found in blood.

Donors were healthy HIV-negative adults with no recently reported acute infections or vaccinations. All donors were Caucasian adults living in Nashville, Tennessee, USA. CD4+ T cells were enriched by magnetic negative selection, after which naive cells were positively selected on CD45RA and the negative fraction was taken as the memory subset. Blood was obtained by leukapheresis, after which PBMCs were separated by Ficoll-Histopaque density gradient centrifugation and cryopreserved in liquid nitrogen vapor phase. Purity and quantity of every magnetically sorted T cell population were checked by analytical flow cytometry. Genomic DNA was isolated from every sorted fraction and measured by UV absorbance on a Nanodrop 2000c. TCR CDR3 regions were amplified from genomic DNA by multiplex PCR using the deep immunoSEQ assay. For each cell subset, the extracted genomic DNA was distributed evenly across all wells of several immunoSEQ 96-well plates, and each plate served as one replicate. For sorted subsets, 150 to 200 ng genomic DNA, equal to 30,000 to 35,000 T cell genomes, was loaded into each replicate PCR. Purified libraries were quantified with a Qubit 3.0 fluorometer, sized on a Bioanalyzer 2100, and re-quantified with the KAPA Library Quantification kit. Every immunoSEQ 96-well plate was sequenced on a separate single-read 150-cycle Illumina NextSeq 550 flow cell. The study's processing was this. Because the immunoSEQ output held only junctional sequences and lacked quality scores, the filtering could not match the filtering applied to full-length reads. Sequences were annotated with PyIR, a Python wrapper for IgBLAST v1.9, and V/J genes and CDR3 were assigned using IMGT germline references. Reads were filtered out if the reads had weak V/J assignments (E-value above 1e-6), no CDR3, stop codons, out-of-frame junctions, or ambiguous translated residues. A V3J clonotype was defined by an identical inferred V gene, J gene, and CDR3 amino acid sequence. To compute the percentage overlap between repertoires, the number of shared unique clonotypes was divided by the size of the smaller repertoire. RTK rarefaction, the Chao1 estimator, and Recon v2.1 estimates of unobserved clonotypes were used to assess repertoire richness. Generation probabilities were computed with OLGA for all TCRbeta clonotypes obtained by the gDNA method from several donors. Entries here come from immuneACCESS through TCRdb and include only in-frame sequences with V and J called. Some clones fail to appear in such tables; in the studies checked, an unresolved V gene covers under half of the shortfall, and the cause of the remainder is unknown. V and J calls and clone size are copied from that table; D and trimming were computed from the DNA. For this sample there are some 1,100,000 clones; more than 75% appear just once. The ten largest clonotypes hold around 0.47% of the sample.

In the case of this clone: Its antigen is currently not known. The input lacks base qualities; no much larger clone sits a single base away.

The CDR3 starts with the cysteine, ends with the phenylalanine, and has 13 residues. Only the CDR3 DNA stays, 39 bases, in frame from base 1. The germline V gene yields SGHRS for CDR1 and YFSETQ for CDR2. Sequenced material: memory CD4+ T cells from PBMCs. The cell subset or site tag for this specimen amounts to: CD45RA-negative fraction. The chain couples TRBV5-1 to TRBJ2-5; TRBD1 matches 7 bases in the middle. The DNA end is a closer match to TRBJ2-7, so the J assignment may be wrong. The sequence was obtained from a young man in good health. Some clones in this sample may be carry-over from other donors' samples. Here is the DNA: TGCGCCAGCAGCGACAGGGTCTCCTACGAGCAGTACTTC. It translates as CASSDRVSYEQYF.